These 31 T cell receptor beta chains originate from one sample sequenced in a study of T cells after somatic rescue of genetic block (TCRdb year 2020). The method was the immunoSEQ multiplex PCR assay. The table comes from immuneACCESS by way of TCRdb, which keeps in-frame sequences with V and J called. Part of the clones is missing from these tables; in studies checked, under half for an unresolved V gene and the rest for unknown reasons. This sample comprises 70,000 to 95,000 clones, 80% to 90% of them detected only once. The top ten clonotypes cover around 1.6% of the sample. The sequencing input was peripheral blood mononuclear cells (PBMCs). These receptor sequences come from a woman younger than 30.

J is TRBJ1-1 and V is TRBV2; 12 nucleotides agree with TRBD1. The CDR3 has 16 amino acids. The germline V gene encodes CDR1 SNHLY and CDR2 FYNNEI. V trimming: 6 bases; J trimming: 3 bases; junction bases outside the gene matches: 8. In DNA, the CDR3 is TGTGCCAGCAGAGTCGGGACAGGGGGCTTTGACACTGAAGCTTTCTTT. Protein: CASRVGTGGFDTEAFF.

This rearrangement joins TRBV9 to TRBJ2-4, with D possibly matching TRBD1 (5 bases). The V gene lost 0 bases and the J gene lost 3 bases, with 13 bases spanning the gap. This CDR3 is built from 16 residues. CDR1 and CDR2 (germline): SGDLS, YYNGEE. Here the CDR3 DNA reads TGTGCCAGCAGCGTAGGGCAGGGTAGGGACAAAAACATTCAGTACTTC. It translates to CASSVGQGRDKNIQYF.

About this clone itself: A junction boundary mismatches the germline segment, possibly from a read error. CDR3 coding DNA: TGTGCCAGCAGTTACGGTAGGGACAGGAACTTC. This sequence encodes CASSYGRDRNF. The gene calls are TRBV6-6 and TRBJ2-7, with 8 bases that match TRBD1. The germline gives CDR1 MNHNY, CDR2 SVGAGI (reference sequence). The CDR3 runs 11 residues.

CDR3 loop: CASSPTGGFYNEQFF. In DNA form, the CDR3 reads TGTGCCAGCAGTCCAACGGGCGGGTTCTACAATGAGCAGTTCTTC. The V and J genes are TRBV6-4 and TRBJ2-1, with D possibly TRBD2 on 5 matching bases. This CDR3 comprises 15 residues. The V end lost 5 bases, the J end lost 3 bases, and 14 bases lay between the germline ends. Germline assignment: CDR1 MRHNA and CDR2 SNTAGT.

DNA for the CDR3: TGTGCCAGCAACCCCGGGGAGGAACAGGTTGGCGAGCAGTACTTC. This sequence encodes CASNPGEEQVGEQYF. This chain links TRBV28 with TRBJ2-7; possibly TRBD2 for D (6 bases). With 7 bases removed from V and 6 bases from J, the gap between germline ends came to 22 bases. This CDR3 comprises 15 residues. Per the germline V gene, CDR1 is MDHEN and CDR2 is SYDVKM.

The rearrangement joins TRBV6-1 to TRBJ2-1; D might be TRBD1 or TRBD2, each matching 6 bases. V shed 3 bases and J shed 6 bases, with 15 bases lying between them. This CDR3 is built from 15 residues. Germline CDR1 is MNHNS and CDR2 is SASEGT. The CDR3 here is CASSERGQTLNEQFF. The CDR3 DNA sequence: TGTGCCAGCAGTGAGCGGGGACAAACTCTCAATGAGCAGTTCTTC.

The rearrangement links TRBV29-1 to TRBJ1-1; TRBD1 might be the D (6 bases). The CDR3 is 13 amino acids. V gave up 8 bases and J gave up 1 base, with 14 bases separating them. Looked up from germline, CDR1 is SQVTM and CDR2 is ANQGSEA. The CDR3 spells CSSVRDTNTEAFF. The DNA for the CDR3 is TGCAGCTCCGTCCGGGACACGAACACTGAAGCTTTCTTT.

This chain connects TRBV28 to TRBJ2-5; either TRBD1 or TRBD2 may supply D (6 bases each). Germline lookup yields CDR1 MDHEN and CDR2 SYDVKM. Trimming took 7 bases from V and 4 from J, leaving 19 bases between them. This CDR3 spans 15 amino acids. The CDR3, as DNA: TGTGCCAGCACCCCCGCGAGGGGGGTCCCAGAGACCCAGTACTTC. This codes for CASTPARGVPETQYF.

This chain uses TRBV4-3 with TRBJ2-7; weak D call: TRBD1 (6 bases). V lost 4 bases to trimming and J lost 2 bases, with 18 bases between them. The CDR3 covers 16 residues. Per germline, CDR1 LGHNA and CDR2 YSLEER. CDR3 sequence (DNA): TGCGCCAGCAGCCTCGTTGGGGGTACAGGGACCTACGAGCAGTACTTC. It yields the protein CASSLVGGTGTYEQYF.

The genes are TRBV7-3 and TRBJ2-7, with D tentatively TRBD1 (5 bases). This CDR3 spans 14 amino acids. Germline V gene lookup returns CDR1 SGHTA and CDR2 FQGTGA. Trimming took 6 bases from V and 1 from J, leaving 13 bases between them. CDR3 nucleotides: TGTGCCAGCAGTAGGACACCCAATTCCTACGAGCAGTACTTC. Translating gives CASSRTPNSYEQYF.

This chain connects TRBV9 to TRBJ2-7; the match to TRBD1 covers 9 bases. Germline CDR1 SGDLS, CDR2 YYNGEE. V was clipped by 3 bases and J by 3 bases; unmatched bases: 1. The CDR3 spans 13 residues. The CDR3 region is CASSEGQGYEQYF. CDR3 in DNA: TGTGCCAGCAGCGAGGGACAGGGCTACGAGCAGTACTTC. The variable domain in full, with the rest retrieved from reference TRBV9 and TRBJ2-7, is DSGVTQTPKHLITATGQRVTLRCSPRSGDLSVYWYQQSLDQGLQFLIQYYNGEERAKGNILERFSAQQFPDLHSELNLSSLELGDSALYFCASSEGQGYEQYFGPGTRLTVT.

As to this clone: Other DNA sequences of this sample code for an identical CDR3. The CDR3 coding sequence is TGTGCCAGCAGCTTAGAAGCAGGGTCCTACGAGCAGTACTTC. Its translation is CASSLEAGSYEQYF. The rearrangement uses TRBV11-2 and TRBJ2-7, with a possible D match to TRBD1 (5 bases). Trimming left V 0 bases short and J 1 base short, with 7 bases between. Germline V lookup: CDR1 SGHAT, CDR2 FQNNGV. CDR3 length equals 14 residues.

The sample holds a few counts of this clone. The CDR3 protein is CASSEQGQVRQETQYF. The CDR3 DNA reads as TGTGCCAGCAGTGAACAAGGACAGGTACGCCAAGAGACCCAGTACTTC. The V call is TRBV6-1, the J call TRBJ2-5; 7 bases map to TRBD1. CDR3 size: 16 residues. V dropped 2 bases and J dropped 1; count of bases not matched to a gene: 7. CDR1 MNHNS and CDR2 SASEGT come from the germline V gene.

The V and J genes are TRBV5-4 and TRBJ2-5; weak D call: TRBD1 (5 bases). The CDR3 has 16 residues. V gave up 0 bases and J gave up 1 base, with 13 bases separating them. Germline V gene data show CDR1 as SGHNT and CDR2 as YYREEE (reference sequence). CDR3 loop: CASSLEPNRPQETQYF. Here the CDR3 DNA reads TGTGCCAGCAGCTTGGAACCCAACAGGCCCCAAGAGACCCAGTACTTC. Drawing the rest from reference TRBV5-4 and TRBJ2-5, the complete variable domain is ETGVTQSPTHLIKTRGQQVTLRCSSQSGHNTVSWYQQALGQGPQFIFQYYREEENGRGNFPPRFSGLQFPNYSSELNVNALELDDSALYLCASSLEPNRPQETQYFGPGTRLLVL.

The rearrangement joins TRBV9 to TRBJ1-2; possibly TRBD1 for D (6 bases). V was trimmed by 4 bases and J by 6 bases, leaving 22 bases between them. Looked up from germline, CDR1 is SGDLS and CDR2 is YYNGEE. The CDR3 is 16 amino acids. The CDR3 sequence is CASSLWGGAGADGYTF. CDR3 in DNA: TGTGCCAGCAGCCTTTGGGGCGGGGCAGGGGCGGATGGCTACACCTTC. Variable domain in full (rest from reference TRBV9 and TRBJ1-2): DSGVTQTPKHLITATGQRVTLRCSPRSGDLSVYWYQQSLDQGLQFLIQYYNGEERAKGNILERFSAQQFPDLHSELNLSSLELGDSALYFCASSLWGGAGADGYTFGSGTRLTVV.

The V call is TRBV6-6, the J call TRBJ1-1; the D gene is possibly TRBD1 (5 bases). V was clipped by 7 bases and J by 1 base, with 16 bases between them. From germline, CDR1 is MNHNY and CDR2 SVGAGI (reference sequence). This CDR3 spans 15 amino acids. The CDR3 region has the DNA TGTGCCAGCACTAACCCGGGGCAGAAGAACACTGAAGCTTTCTTT. This gives the protein CASTNPGQKNTEAFF.

The chain uses TRBV9 and TRBJ2-2; D is unclear. The length of the CDR3 is 15 residues. Germline V CDR1 and CDR2: SGDLS, YYNGEE. Trimming removed 0 bases from V and 2 bases from J, with 8 bases in between. This chain's CDR3 is CASSVAGSNTGELFF. CDR3 DNA: TGTGCCAGCAGCGTAGCCGGATCCAACACCGGGGAGCTGTTTTTT. The whole variable domain, filled in from reference TRBV9 and TRBJ2-2, reads DSGVTQTPKHLITATGQRVTLRCSPRSGDLSVYWYQQSLDQGLQFLIQYYNGEERAKGNILERFSAQQFPDLHSELNLSSLELGDSALYFCASSVAGSNTGELFFGEGSRLTVL.

The sample holds one count of this clone. The chain couples TRBV7-8 to TRBJ2-2; 11 nucleotides line up with TRBD2. Germline lookup yields CDR1 SGHVS and CDR2 FQNEAQ. CDR3 size: 17 residues. With V trimmed by 6 bases and J by 2 bases, 8 bases remained unmatched. DNA of the CDR3: TGTGCCAGCAGAGGCAGGGGACTAGCGGCTAACACCGGGGAGCTGTTTTTT. Protein sequence: CASRGRGLAANTGELFF.

In DNA, the CDR3 is TGTGCCAGCAGCTTAGGGGAAAGCTATGGCTACACCTTC. Its protein is CASSLGESYGYTF. The chain joins TRBV7-9 to TRBJ1-2; D uncertain. The V end lost 1 base, the J end lost 4 bases, and 7 bases lay between the germline ends. The CDR3 extends over 13 amino acids. Per the germline V gene, CDR1 is SEHNR and CDR2 is FQNEAQ (reference sequence).

This sequence joins TRBV15 and TRBJ2-1, with D possibly being TRBD2 (5 bases). This CDR3 is 16 amino acids long. The germline gives CDR1 LNHNV, CDR2 YYDKDF (reference sequence). Trimming pared 3 bases from V and 0 bases from J, leaving 12 bases between. The CDR3 sequence: CATSRRAGGSYNEQFF. Here the CDR3 DNA reads TGTGCCACCAGCAGGAGGGCTGGAGGCTCCTACAATGAGCAGTTCTTC.

The chain combines TRBV28 with TRBJ2-4; the D gene is possibly TRBD1 (6 bases). CDR1 and CDR2 (germline): MDHEN, SYDVKM. This CDR3 is built from 15 residues. V lost 5 bases to trimming and J lost 2 bases, with 13 bases between them. Here the CDR3 reads CASSVTGTTKNIQYF. The CDR3, as DNA: TGTGCCAGCAGTGTCACAGGGACGACCAAAAACATTCAGTACTTC.

The table lists this clone with a count of one. The genes are TRBV27 and TRBJ2-7; the match to TRBD2 covers 10 bases. Germline CDR1 and CDR2: MNHEY and SMNVEV (reference sequence). V shed 3 bases, J shed 0 bases, and the junction held 5 bases outside the gene matches. The CDR3 runs to 16 residues. The CDR3: CASSFAGTSVSYEQYF. The CDR3 nucleotides read TGTGCCAGCAGTTTCGCTGGGACTAGCGTCTCCTACGAGCAGTACTTC.

The chain has TRBV7-9 and TRBJ1-4; D perhaps matches TRBD1 (5 bases). CDR3 length equals 15 residues. Deletions cut 5 bases from V and 7 bases from J, with 17 bases between. Germline-derived CDR1 and CDR2 are SEHNR and FQNEAQ (reference sequence). CDR3 coding DNA: TGTGCCAGCAGCCCTTCGGGGGGAACGAGTGAAAAACTGTTTTTT. It codes for CASSPSGGTSEKLFF.

The CDR3 DNA follows: TGTGCCATCGCGGACAGGGGGTCAGCTAATGAAAAACTGTTTTTT. It specifies CAIADRGSANEKLFF. This chain joins TRBV28 and TRBJ1-4; 10 nucleotides line up with TRBD1. The germline gives CDR1 MDHEN, CDR2 SYDVKM. With V trimmed by 10 bases and J by 3 bases, 8 bases remained unmatched. The CDR3 has 15 residues.

The chain is built from TRBV7-8 and TRBJ2-3; possibly TRBD1 or TRBD2 for D (6 bases each). The CDR3 is 15 residues long. Per the germline V gene, CDR1 is SGHVS and CDR2 is FQNEAQ. Between the trimmed V and J ends, which lost 0 bases and 4 bases, there was a span of 11 bases. Here the CDR3 DNA reads TGTGCCAGCAGCTTAGCCGGGGGCTACTCAGATACGCAGTATTTT. It codes for CASSLAGGYSDTQYF.

The rearrangement uses TRBV28 and TRBJ1-2, with D hard to call. The CDR3 extends over 12 amino acids. Germline CDR1 MDHEN, CDR2 SYDVKM. V shed 10 bases and J shed 6 bases, with 15 bases lying between them. CDR3 DNA sequence: TGTGCCACCGCGGGCAGGAAGGATGGCTACACCTTC. Its translation: CATAGRKDGYTF.

The chain uses TRBV12-5 and TRBJ2-3, with D maybe TRBD2 (6 bases). This CDR3 has 20 residues. Trimming shortened V by 1 base and J by 2 bases, and 25 bases separated the two germline ends. Germline values: CDR1 LGHNT, CDR2 FRNRAP. The CDR3 DNA follows: TGTGCTAGTGGTTTGGCCCCCCACTCCCCGACTAGGATCCACACAGATACGCAGTATTTT. This codes for CASGLAPHSPTRIHTDTQYF.

The chain employs TRBV9 and TRBJ1-2; TRBD1 aligns across 8 bases. The CDR3 runs 16 residues. With V trimmed by 4 bases and J by 8 bases, 16 bases remained unmatched. Germline CDR1 and CDR2: SGDLS and YYNGEE. CDR3 loop: CASSLEGIGTGVGYTF. CDR3 in DNA: TGTGCCAGCAGCCTTGAAGGTATCGGGACAGGTGTAGGCTACACCTTC.

This rearrangement joins TRBV25-1 to TRBJ2-1; D remains ambiguous. The ends were cut back, 3 bases at V and 0 bases at J, with 3 bases in the middle. The CDR3 covers 13 residues. Germline V gene lookup returns CDR1 MGHDK and CDR2 SYGVNS. The CDR3: CASSDPSYNEQFF. The CDR3 DNA reads TGTGCCAGCAGTGACCCCTCCTACAATGAGCAGTTCTTC.

This chain links TRBV5-4 with TRBJ2-7; a possible D gene is TRBD2 (5 bases). Between the trimmed V and J ends, which lost 0 bases and 6 bases, there was a span of 13 bases. Germline assignment: CDR1 SGHNT and CDR2 YYREEE (reference sequence). The CDR3 has 14 amino acids. The CDR3 protein is CASSLGTSGSEQYF. CDR3 sequence (DNA): TGTGCCAGCAGCTTGGGTACATCGGGGAGCGAGCAGTACTTC.

This clone has a count of ten or more. The chain couples TRBV2 to TRBJ1-2; D gene unclear. V was cut by 7 bases and J by 7 bases, with 19 bases left in between. The CDR3 covers 14 residues. The germline V gene has CDR1 SNHLY and CDR2 FYNNEI. The CDR3 here is CASTSSRGSIGYTF. In DNA form, the CDR3 reads TGTGCCAGCACGTCCTCCCGGGGATCTATTGGCTACACCTTC.